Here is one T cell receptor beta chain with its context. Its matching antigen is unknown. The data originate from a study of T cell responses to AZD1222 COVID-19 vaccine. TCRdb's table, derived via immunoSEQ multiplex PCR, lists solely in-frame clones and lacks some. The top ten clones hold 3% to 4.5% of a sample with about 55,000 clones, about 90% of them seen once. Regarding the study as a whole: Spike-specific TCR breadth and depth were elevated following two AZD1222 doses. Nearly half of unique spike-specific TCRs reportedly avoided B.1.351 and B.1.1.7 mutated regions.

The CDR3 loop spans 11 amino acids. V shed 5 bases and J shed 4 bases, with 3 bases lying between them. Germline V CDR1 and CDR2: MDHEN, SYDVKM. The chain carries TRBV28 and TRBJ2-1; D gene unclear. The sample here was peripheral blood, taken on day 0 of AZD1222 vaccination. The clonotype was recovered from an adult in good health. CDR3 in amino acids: CASSGYNEQFF. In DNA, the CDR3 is TGTGCCAGCAGTGGGTACAATGAGCAGTTCTTC.